The following is a T cell receptor (beta chain) sequence with its context. Its target is unknown. The authors made TCR cDNA by 5'RACE template switching, adding a universal primer site and UMIs. TCRdb passed the 5' RACE reads through MiXCR, listing each CDR3 protein once. The sample shows hundreds of thousands of distinct CDR3 sequences, roughly 12% of them seen only once. The CDR3 is 14 amino acids. In germline, CDR1 is SGHRS, CDR2 YFSETQ. With 4 bases removed from V and 2 bases from J, the gap between germline ends came to 13 bases. This record comes from a study of T cells after yellow fever vaccination. Study information: Fractions of low cell number were prepared using SMART-Seq v4 Ultra Low Input. Notes on the study in general: Primary-vaccination clones mostly resurfaced post-booster (96% CD4, roughly 90% CD8). Highly abundant clonotypes carried over from the bulk population could end up in FACS-sorted repertoires as contaminants.

The rearrangement links TRBV5-1 to TRBJ2-7; either TRBD1 or TRBD2 may supply D (5 bases each). Sequenced here: PBMCs, sampled on the day of the yellow fever booster vaccination. This TCR was sampled from a man aged 25 to 40 who received the YFV17D yellow fever vaccine. CDR3 in DNA: TGCGCCAGCAGCCCGTCCGGGACCGCCTACGAGCAGTACTTC. Encoded protein: CASSPSGTAYEQYF.